This T cell receptor (beta chain) derives from a study of a mutant IDH1 vaccine in newly diagnosed glioma. Study summary: Sex distribution of treated patients was roughly 62% male and about 38% female; mean age was about 41 years.

The CDR3 covers 16 residues. Germline CDR1 reads MGHRA; CDR2 reads YSYEKL. V dropped 3 bases and J dropped 3; count of bases not matched to a gene: 8. In the case of this clone: Its specificity is not known.

Study results and limitations: Changes in top peripheral clonotypes did not appear linked to pseudoprogression.

Described time point: baseline, week 1 (first vaccination visit). Treatment here: pre-vaccination baseline after standard-of-care therapy. Clones were read by immunoSEQ multiplex PCR, and TCRdb kept only the in-frame ones, dropping some. The sample shows about 98,000 clones, around 90% of them seen only once. The chain has TRBV4-1 and TRBJ2-7; 10 nucleotides line up with TRBD2. The sample in question was PBMCs, obtained from a glioma patient treated with radiotherapy, temozolomide or both. The source is a woman aged 50 to 65 with glioma. The CDR3 nucleotides are TGCGCCAGCAGCCATTCGGCTAGCGGGAGTTTCTACGAGCAGTACTTC. Translating gives CASSHSASGSFYEQYF.